Each of the 28 T cell receptor beta chains below was sequenced from the same sample in a study of T cell responses to AZD1222 COVID-19 vaccine. Some clones are missing from TCRdb's copy, which holds only in-frame ones; the method was immunoSEQ multiplex PCR. Of some 130,000 clones in the sample, roughly 90% were seen once. Sequencing was performed on peripheral blood, taken on day 0 of AZD1222 vaccination. These receptors came from an adult in good health.

This chain joins TRBV19 and TRBJ2-7; D is undetermined. Germline lookup yields CDR1 LNHDA and CDR2 SQIVND (reference sequence). Trimming shortened V by 8 bases and J by 5 bases, and 25 bases separated the two germline ends. This CDR3 contains 16 residues. CDR3: CASSENPWVSAHEQYF. Here the CDR3 DNA reads TGTGCCAGTTCCGAAAACCCCTGGGTTAGTGCCCACGAGCAGTACTTC. Complete variable domain (other parts from reference TRBV19 and TRBJ2-7): DGGITQSPKYLFRKEGQNVTLSCEQNLNHDAMYWYRQDPGQGLRLIYYSQIVNDFQKGDIAEGYSVSREKKESFPLTVTSAQKNPTAFYLCASSENPWVSAHEQYFGPGTRLTVT.

The gene calls are TRBV6-5 and TRBJ2-2, with TRBD1 as a possible D gene (6 bases). In germline, CDR1 is MNHEY, CDR2 SVGAGI. V gave up 0 bases and J gave up 5 bases, with 10 bases separating them. The CDR3 has 15 amino acids. The CDR3 reads CASSYSRGRTGELFF. CDR3 DNA sequence: TGTGCCAGCAGTTACTCCAGGGGCAGGACCGGGGAGCTGTTTTTT.

The chain has TRBV18 and TRBJ2-1, with unresolved D. The V end lost 0 bases, the J end lost 6 bases, and 21 bases lay between the germline ends. The CDR3 sequence is 18 residues long. Germline CDR1 is KGHSH and CDR2 is LQKENI. The CDR3 is CASSPPLPSQILVNEQFF. The CDR3 region has the DNA TGTGCCAGCTCACCACCCCTACCGTCACAGATTCTCGTCAATGAGCAGTTCTTC.

The rearrangement links TRBV7-8 to TRBJ2-1; D possibly corresponds to TRBD1 (5 bases). Germline CDR1 is SGHVS and CDR2 is FQNEAQ. The V and J ends lost 10 bases and 5 bases respectively, with 30 bases between them. CDR3 length: 18 residues. CDR3 residues: CAISFSEHRNNQDNEQFF. The CDR3 DNA sequence: TGTGCCATCTCATTCTCAGAACACAGGAATAACCAAGACAATGAGCAGTTCTTC.

This clone was observed a single time. This chain links TRBV7-7 with TRBJ2-1, with D possibly matching TRBD2 (6 bases). The CDR3 sequence is 13 residues long. The V end was cut by 1 base, the J end by 7 bases, with 8 bases between. Germline loops: CDR1 SSHAT, CDR2 FNYEAQ (reference sequence). CDR3 coding DNA: TGTGCCAGCAGCTTAGGGGGGGTTAATGAGCAGTTCTTC. It yields the protein CASSLGGVNEQFF.

The V and J genes are TRBV5-6 and TRBJ2-7; 12 bases are shared with TRBD1. The germline CDR1 and CDR2 sequences are SGHDT and YYEEEE. V dropped 4 bases and J dropped 5; count of bases not matched to a gene: 4. This CDR3 is 14 amino acids long. CDR3 protein: CASSLGQGAHEQYF. The CDR3 DNA sequence: TGTGCCAGCAGCCTGGGACAGGGGGCCCACGAGCAGTACTTC.

As to this clone: Other DNA sequences from this sample encode an identical CDR3 as well. The chain couples TRBV3-1 (or the pseudogene TRBV3-2) to TRBJ1-5, with TRBD1 as a possible D gene (5 bases). From germline, CDR1 is LGHDT and CDR2 YNNKEL (reference sequence). This CDR3 contains 13 residues. The V gene lost 0 bases and the J gene lost 7 bases, with 7 bases spanning the gap. The DNA of the CDR3 is TGTGCCAGCAGCCAAGATCGGGACCAGCCCCAGCATTTT. Its translation is CASSQDRDQPQHF.

The J gene is TRBJ2-7, the V gene TRBV5-1; D ambiguous. The CDR3 is 12 residues long. Trimming stripped 2 bases from V and 10 bases from J, with 13 bases between. Per germline, CDR1 SGHRS and CDR2 YFSETQ. The CDR3 bases are TGCGCCAGCAGCTTAACCACCCTAGAACAGTACTTC. Translation: CASSLTTLEQYF.

The rearrangement uses TRBV27 and TRBJ2-5; the match to TRBD1 covers 7 bases. The V and J ends lost 8 bases and 4 bases, in that order; junction bases with no gene match: 16. The CDR3 has 16 residues. Germline-derived CDR1 and CDR2 are MNHEY and SMNVEV (reference sequence). Written as DNA, the CDR3 is TGTGCCAGCTCCAGGGGGAACACTAGAGCCGGAGAGACCCAGTACTTC. As protein: CASSRGNTRAGETQYF.

The chain carries TRBV6-6 and TRBJ1-5; D is perhaps TRBD1 (6 bases). V was clipped by 7 bases and J by 1 base, with 14 bases between them. The CDR3 is 15 amino acids. Germline assignment: CDR1 MNHNY and CDR2 SVGAGI (reference sequence). The CDR3 DNA reads TGTGCCAGCACCCACAGGGTAAGCAGCAATCAGCCCCAGCATTTT. This translates into CASTHRVSSNQPQHF.

The V call is TRBV6-5, the J call TRBJ1-1; D uncertain. The length of the CDR3 is 13 residues. Germline loops: CDR1 MNHEY, CDR2 SVGAGI. With 5 bases removed from V and 4 bases from J, the gap between germline ends came to 11 bases. The CDR3 DNA follows: TGTGCCAGCAGTATTCGGTGGGGCACTGAAGCTTTCTTT. Its protein product is CASSIRWGTEAFF.

This clone was found a few times. The chain carries TRBV5-4 and TRBJ1-3, with D hard to call. This CDR3 comprises 14 residues. V was clipped by 4 bases and J by 0 bases, with 8 bases between them. The germline CDR1 and CDR2 sequences are SGHNT and YYREEE (reference sequence). CDR3 residues: CASSPDNSGNTIYF. The CDR3 DNA reads TGTGCCAGCAGCCCCGACAACTCTGGAAACACCATATATTTT.

This clone was found a few times. The chain employs TRBV19 and TRBJ1-1; D is perhaps TRBD1 (5 bases). Germline CDR1 LNHDA, CDR2 SQIVND (reference sequence). The V end was cut by 1 base, the J end by 4 bases, with 10 bases between. The CDR3 extends over 14 amino acids. CDR3 DNA: TGTGCCAGTAGTATAGTGGGGGGTACCACTGAAGCTTTCTTT. Translating gives CASSIVGGTTEAFF. The full variable domain, with the rest looked up from reference TRBV19 and TRBJ1-1, is DGGITQSPKYLFRKEGQNVTLSCEQNLNHDAMYWYRQDPGQGLRLIYYSQIVNDFQKGDIAEGYSVSREKKESFPLTVTSAQKNPTAFYLCASSIVGGTTEAFFGQGTRLTVV.

The J gene is TRBJ2-2, the V gene TRBV2; possible D gene TRBD1, 5 bases. V dropped 11 bases and J dropped 0 bases, with 13 bases sitting between them. In germline, CDR1 is SNHLY, CDR2 FYNNEI. There are 14 residues in the CDR3. CDR3 residues: CAGRQSANTGELFF. The DNA of the CDR3 is TGTGCCGGAAGACAGTCCGCGAACACCGGGGAGCTGTTTTTT.

The J gene is TRBJ2-1, the V gene TRBV24-1; 9 nucleotides agree with TRBD2. This CDR3 has 15 residues. V lost 3 bases to trimming and J lost 8 bases; unmatched junction nucleotides: 7. Germline V CDR1 and CDR2: KGHDR, SFDVKD. The CDR3 loop reads CATSDQSSGVYEQFF. CDR3 nucleotide sequence: TGTGCCACCAGTGATCAGTCTAGCGGGGTCTATGAGCAGTTCTTC.

This rearrangement joins TRBV19 to TRBJ1-5; D possibly corresponds to TRBD1 (5 bases). V lost 4 bases and J 6 bases, leaving 16 bases between the germline ends. Germline V gives CDR1 LNHDA, CDR2 SQIVND (reference sequence). The CDR3 has 15 residues. The CDR3 DNA sequence: TGTGCCAGTAGTACGAGACTTCCCGGGGCTCAGCCCCAGCATTTT. Its protein product is CASSTRLPGAQPQHF.

The genes are TRBV7-8 and TRBJ1-1; a weak D match, TRBD1 (6 bases). This CDR3 contains 15 residues. V was shortened by 4 bases and J by 4 bases, with 16 bases between the two germline ends. Germline lookup yields CDR1 SGHVS and CDR2 FQNEAQ. CDR3 DNA sequence: TGTGCCAGCAGCTCCGCGACAGGCCAGGGCACTGAAGCTTTCTTT. It specifies CASSSATGQGTEAFF. Filled out from reference TRBV7-8 and TRBJ1-1, the complete variable domain reads GAGVSQSPRYKVAKRGQDVALRCDPISGHVSLFWYQQALGQGPEFLTYFQNEAQLDKSGLPSDRFFAERPEGSVSTLKIQRTQQEDSAVYLCASSSATGQGTEAFFGQGTRLTVV.

The chain is built from TRBV5-4 and TRBJ1-3; D might be TRBD1 (6 bases). Germline CDR1 is SGHNT and CDR2 is YYREEE (reference sequence). The CDR3 loop spans 16 amino acids. With 2 bases removed from V and 4 bases from J, the gap between germline ends came to 16 bases. CDR3 sequence reads: CASSFYDGGAGNTIYF. The CDR3 DNA reads TGTGCCAGCAGCTTTTACGACGGGGGCGCCGGAAACACCATATATTTT.

The chain couples TRBV18 to TRBJ1-4; D call uncertain. The CDR3 runs to 16 residues. Germline V gives CDR1 KGHSH, CDR2 LQKENI. V lost 4 bases to trimming and J lost 3 bases, with 15 bases between them. DNA of the CDR3: TGTGCCAGCTCACGGACGGTTCAGGCGGCTAATGAAAAACTGTTTTTT. Residues: CASSRTVQAANEKLFF.

V and J are TRBV5-4 and TRBJ2-7, with TRBD1 as a possible D gene (5 bases). Germline V gene data show CDR1 as SGHNT and CDR2 as YYREEE (reference sequence). CDR3 length equals 12 residues. The V gene lost 1 base and the J gene lost 4 bases, with 6 bases spanning the gap. CDR3 nucleotide sequence: TGTGCCAGCAGCTTGTCAGGGTACGAGCAGTACTTC. Translated: CASSLSGYEQYF.

The chain recombines TRBV4-1 with TRBJ2-1; D unresolved. Trimming took 4 bases from V and 3 from J, leaving 13 bases between them. Per the germline V gene, CDR1 is MGHRA and CDR2 is YSYEKL. This CDR3 has 15 amino acids. The CDR3 DNA reads TGCGCCAGCAGCCCGCAGGACGGAAACTACAATGAGCAGTTCTTC. Protein product: CASSPQDGNYNEQFF.

This chain uses TRBV5-1 with TRBJ2-2; D unclear. CDR1 and CDR2 (germline): SGHRS, YFSETQ. CDR3 length: 17 amino acids. Trimming cost V 4 bases and J 4 bases, with 20 bases left between them. DNA of the CDR3: TGCGCCAGCAGCCCTATCCCGGGCAGATCATTCACCGGGGAGCTGTTTTTT. It translates to CASSPIPGRSFTGELFF.

The chain uses TRBV7-9 and TRBJ1-5; D unresolved. CDR1 and CDR2 from the germline V gene are SEHNR and FQNEAQ (reference sequence). V was shortened by 6 bases and J by 2 bases, with 8 bases between the two germline ends. This CDR3 comprises 13 residues. CDR3: CASSSSGNQPQHF. The CDR3 DNA sequence: TGTGCCAGCAGTAGCTCAGGCAATCAGCCCCAGCATTTT.

The V call is TRBV4-2, the J call TRBJ2-3; 13 nucleotides line up with TRBD2. The CDR3 runs to 17 residues. From germline, CDR1 is LGHNA and CDR2 YNFKEQ. The trim removed 4 bases at V and 4 bases at J, leaving 8 bases unmatched. The CDR3 nucleotides are TGTGCCAGCAGCCTCCTTTCGACTAGCGGGGGGTCAGATACGCAGTATTTT. Translated, it gives CASSLLSTSGGSDTQYF.

This rearrangement joins TRBV20-1 to TRBJ2-5; 9 bases agree with TRBD2. In germline, CDR1 is DFQATT, CDR2 SNEGSKA (reference sequence). With V trimmed by 3 bases and J by 1 base, 12 bases remained unmatched. This CDR3 contains 17 residues. The CDR3 protein is CSASGRGSGGRQETQYF. DNA of the CDR3: TGCAGTGCTAGTGGGCGTGGGAGCGGGGGGCGCCAAGAGACCCAGTACTTC.

This sequence joins TRBV24-1 and TRBJ2-3; 7 bases are a match to TRBD1. The CDR3 sequence is 17 residues long. Germline values: CDR1 KGHDR, CDR2 SFDVKD. V trimming: 5 bases; J trimming: 2 bases; junction bases outside the gene matches: 12. The CDR3 coding sequence is TGTGCCACCAGTGCTCCGTCGGGCAGGGGGAACACAGATACGCAGTATTTT. This codes for CATSAPSGRGNTDTQYF.

This clone was detected a few times. DNA for the CDR3: TGTGCCAGCACCCTGGGAGGAGCAATTAACTATGGCTACACCTTC. Amino acids: CASTLGGAINYGYTF. The gene calls are TRBV6-5 and TRBJ1-2, with D uncertain. The CDR3 runs to 15 residues. V gave up 7 bases and J gave up 1 base, with 16 bases separating them. Germline loops: CDR1 MNHEY, CDR2 SVGAGI.

The gene calls are TRBV11-2 and TRBJ1-2, with TRBD1 identical over 9 bases. Trimming at V came to 1 base and at J to 6 bases, leaving 0 bases not matched to a gene. This CDR3 has 13 amino acids. Germline V lookup: CDR1 SGHAT, CDR2 FQNNGV. Here the CDR3 DNA reads TGTGCCAGCAGCTTAGGGACAGGGGATGGCTACACCTTC. The encoded protein is CASSLGTGDGYTF.